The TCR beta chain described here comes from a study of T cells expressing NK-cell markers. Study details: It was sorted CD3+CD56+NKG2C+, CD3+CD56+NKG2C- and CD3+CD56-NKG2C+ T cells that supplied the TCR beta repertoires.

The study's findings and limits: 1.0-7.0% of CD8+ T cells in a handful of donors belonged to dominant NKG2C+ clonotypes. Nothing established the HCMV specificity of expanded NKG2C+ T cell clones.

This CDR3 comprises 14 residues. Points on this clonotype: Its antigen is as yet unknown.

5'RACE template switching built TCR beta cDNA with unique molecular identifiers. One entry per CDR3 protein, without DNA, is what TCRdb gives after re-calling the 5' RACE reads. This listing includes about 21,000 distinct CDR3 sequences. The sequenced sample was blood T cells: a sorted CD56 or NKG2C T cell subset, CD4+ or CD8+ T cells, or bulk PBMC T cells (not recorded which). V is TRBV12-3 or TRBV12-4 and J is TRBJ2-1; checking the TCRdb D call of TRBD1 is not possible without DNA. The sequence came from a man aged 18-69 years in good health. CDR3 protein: CASSKTGGGYEQFF.